The rows below give T cell receptor beta chains drawn from one sample of a study of blood T cell repertoires in COVID-19. The protocol was immunoSEQ multiplex PCR, while the TCRdb copy is restricted to in-frame clones and leaves out a portion. The table lists approximately 90,000 clones, roughly 87% of them singletons. The sample was peripheral blood. All receptors derive from a man aged 50-60 years with acute or convalescent COVID-19. Each CDR3 is given with its conserved first and last residue. The D gene is left open where the match is weak. Clone size, where shown, is once, few, many, or a class for clones that have expanded.

cdr3_nt,cdr3_aa,j_call,v_call,d_call,clone_size
TGTGCCAGCTCAAGGGACTCCTCGTGGGGAAACACCATATATTTT,CASSRDSSWGNTIYF,TRBJ1-3,TRBV18,-,few
TGTGCCTGGAGGGTCCTAGGTGAAAAACTGTTTTTT,CAWRVLGEKLFF,TRBJ1-4,TRBV30,-,-
TGTGCCAGCAGCCACAGGCGCCTCTATGGCTACACCTTC,CASSHRRLYGYTF,TRBJ1-2,TRBV7-9,-,once
TGCGCCAGCAGCTTGGAGGCGACAGGGCCGAACACTGAAGCTTTCTTT,CASSLEATGPNTEAFF,TRBJ1-1,TRBV5-1,TRBD1,once
TGTGCCAGCAGCGGAACAGGGGTTTATGGCTACACCTTC,CASSGTGVYGYTF,TRBJ1-2,TRBV9,TRBD1,-
TGTGCCAGCAGAATGACATCTGGTTCACCCCTCCACTTT,CASRMTSGSPLHF,TRBJ1-6,TRBV28,-,-
TGTGCCAGTAGTATAAACAGGGGGTCTAATGAAAAACTGTTTTTT,CASSINRGSNEKLFF,TRBJ1-4,TRBV19,TRBD1,-
TGTGCCAGCAGCTTACAGTCCAATCAGCCCCAGCATTTT,CASSLQSNQPQHF,TRBJ1-5,TRBV5-6,-,-
TGTGCCTGGAGTGTAGATCTTGGCGGGGGGACGCAGTATTTT,CAWSVDLGGGTQYF,TRBJ2-3,TRBV30,TRBD2,-
TGTGCCAGCAGCCAAGCGAGGGGACGGAGGGAGTACAATGAGCAGTTCTTC,CASSQARGRREYNEQFF,TRBJ2-1,TRBV14,-,once
TGTGCCAGCAGCGCGAGCCCCCTAAGACAAGAGACCCAGTACTTC,CASSASPLRQETQYF,TRBJ2-5,TRBV11-1,-,-
TGTGCCAGCAGCTCACGAGGGGCAGGGGAGAGCAATCAGCCCCAGCATTTT,CASSSRGAGESNQPQHF,TRBJ1-5,TRBV7-2,-,-
TGCGCCAGCAGCCTAGGCGGACTGGGGTCCTACAATGAGCAGTTCTTC,CASSLGGLGSYNEQFF,TRBJ2-1,TRBV5-1,-,-
TGTGCCAGCAGCTTGGTTTCAGGTCTAACTGAAGCTTTCTTT,CASSLVSGLTEAFF,TRBJ1-1,TRBV5-4,-,once
TGTGCCAGCAGTGAACAGGGGCCCCAGCATTTT,CASSEQGPQHF,TRBJ1-5,TRBV6-1,-,-
TGCGCCAGCACCCCGGGCGGGGGCTGGGAGACCCAGTACTTC,CASTPGGGWETQYF,TRBJ2-5,TRBV5-1,-,-
TGTGCCAGCACCAAGGACAGGGGTCTACCCGGGGAGCTGTTTTTT,CASTKDRGLPGELFF,TRBJ2-2,TRBV11-2,TRBD1,-
TGTGCCACCAGCAGAGCGAGCCCGGGGGGCAAAAACATTCAGTACTTC,CATSRASPGGKNIQYF,TRBJ2-4,TRBV15,TRBD2,-
TGTGCCAGCAGCGCACTAGGGGGCGGCTATGGCTACACCTTC,CASSALGGGYGYTF,TRBJ1-2,TRBV7-2,TRBD1,-
TGTGCCAGCAGCAAAGGGAGGAGCCCCAATCAGCCCCAGCATTTT,CASSKGRSPNQPQHF,TRBJ1-5,TRBV21-1,-,-